The source of this T cell receptor beta chain is a study of vaccination and CD4 T cells after COVID-19. Across the study: Investigators took post-vaccine samples a median 72 days after dose two, within a range of 14 to 241. In culture, cells were exposed to overlapping spike peptides from SARS-CoV-2, HCoV-NL63, HCoV-OC43 and HCoV-229E.

Treatment specified: 10-day PBMC culture with coronavirus spike peptide pools or control peptides (ViraFEST assay). Sequence data for DNA of cultured CD4+ T cells were generated by the Oncomine TCR Beta short-read assay. TCRdb reprocessed the PCR reads via MiXCR and lists one record per CDR3 protein. The sample shows almost 20,000 distinct CDR3 sequences, about 38% of them seen only once. This CDR3 has 19 residues. V lost 1 base, J lost 4 bases, and 16 bases stayed unmatched. Germline V lookup: CDR1 KGHSH, CDR2 LQKENI. This clonotype occurred a few times. Its antigen is undetermined. Whole-study results and caveats: The appearance of a median approximately 90% of reactive clones in convalescent patients occurred only post-vaccination.

This sequence was found in a human donor who received a COVID-19 vaccine. The sample consisted of CD4+ T cells from blood, cultured in vitro, taken before SARS-CoV-2 vaccination. The chain uses TRBV18 and TRBJ2-7; 10 bases are a match to TRBD2. As DNA, the CDR3 is TGTGCCAGCTCACCACAACCCATATATCTAGCGGGGGAACCGTACGAGCAGTACTTC. Its translation is CASSPQPIYLAGEPYEQYF.